These 11 T cell receptor beta chains originate from one sample sequenced in a study of blood T cell repertoires in COVID-19. TCRdb keeps only in-frame clones here, not all; method: immunoSEQ multiplex PCR. Of 25,000 to 35,000 clones in the sample, about 85% were seen once. Material for sequencing was peripheral blood. These receptors were collected from a human donor in a cohort sampled during active COVID-19.

In its sample, this clone was seen once. This chain connects TRBV25-1 to TRBJ1-1; no clear D gene. This CDR3 has 12 residues. Looked up from germline, CDR1 is MGHDK and CDR2 is SYGVNS. V dropped 7 bases and J dropped 2 bases, with 8 bases sitting between them. CDR3 sequence (DNA): TGTGCCAGCAACAGCCTTAACACTGAAGCTTTCTTT. Translating gives CASNSLNTEAFF.

In its sample, this clone was seen a few times. The rearrangement links TRBV7-6 to TRBJ2-2; TRBD2 agrees at 13 bases. CDR1 is SGHVS and CDR2 is FNYEAQ in the germline V gene. The trim removed 1 base at V and 7 bases at J, leaving 0 bases unmatched. There are 15 residues in the CDR3. DNA for the CDR3: TGTGCCAGCAGCTTAGGGACTAGCGGGAGCGGGGAGCTGTTTTTT. Translated: CASSLGTSGSGELFF.

This clone occurred a few times. The genes are TRBV4-2 and TRBJ2-2; 8 bases line up with TRBD2. The germline gives CDR1 LGHNA, CDR2 YNFKEQ. CDR3 length equals 16 residues. V was clipped by 1 base and J by 4 bases; unmatched bases: 5. The DNA for the CDR3 is TGTGCCAGCAGCCAAGTTTCGGGAGGGGGCACCGGGGAGCTGTTTTTT. This sequence encodes CASSQVSGGGTGELFF.

The chain couples TRBV2 to TRBJ2-7; the D gene is possibly TRBD1 (5 bases). CDR1 and CDR2 (germline): SNHLY, FYNNEI. Trimming stripped 3 bases from V and 2 bases from J, with 11 bases between. The CDR3 runs 14 residues. This CDR3 is CASSDAPGPYEQYF. As DNA, the CDR3 is TGTGCCAGCAGTGATGCTCCAGGGCCCTACGAGCAGTACTTC.

V gene TRBV10-1 combines with J gene TRBJ2-7; 10 bases agree with TRBD2. Trimming took 8 bases from V and 5 from J; bases not matched to a gene: 9. This CDR3 region has 14 residues. Germline CDR1 and CDR2: WNHNN and SYGVQD (reference sequence). CDR3 sequence: CASSERGGRDEQYF. DNA of the CDR3: TGCGCCAGCTCCGAGCGGGGGGGCCGGGACGAGCAGTACTTC.

V gene TRBV6-5 combines with J gene TRBJ2-3; maybe TRBD2 (6 bases). The V gene's germline CDR1 is MNHEY and CDR2 SVGAGI. This CDR3 contains 13 residues. Trimming pared 6 bases from V and 6 bases from J, leaving 13 bases between. CDR3 in amino acids: CASRRDSWDTQYF. CDR3 coding DNA: TGTGCCAGCAGAAGGGACTCCTGGGATACGCAGTATTTT.

This clone was seen only a few times. The CDR3 reads CASSVAPGAGDGYTF. In nucleotides, the CDR3 is TGTGCCAGCAGCGTAGCGCCAGGGGCGGGAGATGGCTACACCTTC. The chain joins TRBV9 to TRBJ1-2; maybe TRBD1 (6 bases). V gave up 0 bases and J gave up 6 bases, with 15 bases separating them. CDR3 length: 15 residues. Germline V gene lookup returns CDR1 SGDLS and CDR2 YYNGEE.

CDR3: CASSVEGQSTDTQYF. CDR3 nucleotides: TGTGCCAGCAGCGTAGAGGGACAGAGCACAGATACGCAGTATTTT. V usage is TRBV9 and J usage is TRBJ2-3, with 7 bases identical to TRBD1. CDR3 length: 15 amino acids. Germline CDR1 and CDR2: SGDLS and YYNGEE. The V segment lost 0 bases and the J segment 0 bases; nucleotides outside the gene matches: 1.

J is TRBJ2-2 and V is TRBV7-6; no clear D gene. CDR1 and CDR2 (germline): SGHVS, FNYEAQ. This CDR3 has 14 residues. With 3 bases removed from V and 6 bases from J, the gap between germline ends came to 11 bases. CDR3 in DNA: TGTGCCAGCAGCTTCACCGGTTTACCCGGGGAGCTGTTTTTT. Translation: CASSFTGLPGELFF.

This chain links TRBV30 with TRBJ2-3; 10 nucleotides match TRBD1. V lost 2 bases, J lost 4 bases, and 6 bases stayed unmatched. Germline V lookup: CDR1 GTSNPN, CDR2 SVGIG (reference sequence). This CDR3 has 15 amino acids. CDR3 nucleotides: TGTGCCTGGAGTTCAGACAGGGGGCTCCCAGATACGCAGTATTTT. This codes for CAWSSDRGLPDTQYF.

This chain uses TRBV5-4 with TRBJ1-2; 7 bases match TRBD1. Germline values: CDR1 SGHNT, CDR2 YYREEE (reference sequence). The CDR3 covers 12 residues. J was trimmed by 8 bases and V by 4 bases; bases with no gene match: 5. This chain's CDR3 is CASSRTGEGYTF. The CDR3 region has the DNA TGTGCCAGCAGCCGAACAGGGGAAGGCTACACCTTC.